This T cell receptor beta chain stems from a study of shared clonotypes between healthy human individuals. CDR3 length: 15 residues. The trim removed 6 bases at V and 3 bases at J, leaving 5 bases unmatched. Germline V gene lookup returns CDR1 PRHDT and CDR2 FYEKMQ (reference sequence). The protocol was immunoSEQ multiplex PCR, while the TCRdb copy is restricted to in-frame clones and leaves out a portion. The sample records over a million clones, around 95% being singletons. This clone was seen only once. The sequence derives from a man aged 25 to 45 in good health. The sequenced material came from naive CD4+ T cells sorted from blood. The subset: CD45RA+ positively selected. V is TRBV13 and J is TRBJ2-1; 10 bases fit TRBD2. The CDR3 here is CASSPGLAVYNEQFF. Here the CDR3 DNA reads TGTGCCAGCAGTCCTGGACTAGCGGTCTACAATGAGCAGTTCTTC. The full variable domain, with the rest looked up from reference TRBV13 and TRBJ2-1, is AAGVIQSPRHLIKEKRETATLKCYPIPRHDTVYWYQQGPGQDPQFLISFYEKMQSDKGSIPDRFSAQQFSDYHSELNMSSLELGDSALYFCASSPGLAVYNEQFFGPGTRLTVL.